The T cell receptor beta chain under discussion was sequenced for a study of cytomegalovirus exposure and HLA in healthy donors (dated by TCRdb to 2017 to 2019). Study-level background: According to an earlier analysis of 587 of the donors, 200 million or so T cells yielded 117 million unique TCR beta sequences and about 300 Gb of sequence data. Around 320 gigabases of sequencing data and 78 million or so unique TCR sequences were included in an early release covering 550 to 650 HLA-typed donors. The genetic ancestry cluster associated with self-reported Caucasian donors included around four fifths of the roughly 400 genotyped donors. The study was designed to test whether signatures of past pathogen exposure could be identified by cataloging public T cell receptors. Using immunosequencing, the study profiled T cell repertoires from 640 or so subjects and related those repertoires to cytomegalovirus serostatus. A separate validation cohort of more than 100 different subjects was used in addition to the 666-subject first cohort. To predict cytomegalovirus infection status, the study brought together high-throughput TCR immunosequencing, statistical association of individual TCRs with disease status, and machine learning. A later analysis re-examined previously published TCR beta repertoires from more than 550 donors and added high-resolution HLA genotyping to investigate patterns of TCR occurrence. Rather than using new phenotypic data, the later analysis identified candidate immune exposures from TCR beta sequences and from how often those sequences occurred across donors. To decide whether each TCR beta V gene segment behaved as functional or pseudogenic, an earlier analysis of approximately 590 of the donors relied on high-throughput TCR beta sequencing. Donor age, sex, ethnicity and CMV serostatus were compiled together with the repertoire data. In a later genetic analysis, genome-wide SNP genotypes for about 65% of the roughly 700 donors were used, and that subset was treated as a discovery cohort. All discovery cohort repertoires had been generated on a single sequencing platform. Both class I and class II loci were covered by HLA typing, at four-digit resolution. Typing coverage varied by locus: about 629-630 donors for A, B, C, DRB1 and DQB1; roughly 500 for DQA1; approximately 610 for DPA1; 400 to 480 for DPB1. A handful of DR-DQ haplotypes were handled as single units for association and clustering because linkage in the cohort was strong. Among some 400 genotyped donors of the cohort, an average of roughly 230,000 unique TCR beta nucleotide sequences was sequenced per donor, of which roughly 17% were non-productive. Here is what the overall study found, with its caveats: The only immune exposure information available for the cohort was CMV serostatus. The cohort was sequenced for TCR beta chains only, and without alpha or paired-chain data the features that could be detected were limited. Roughly uniform sequencing depth across donors was assumed in presence/absence analyses, although this assumption may not hold. Linkage disequilibrium might explain the correlated functional status among segregating V segments, but an unknown experimental factor could not be excluded. A group of highly shared sequence variants was considered likely to be a technical artifact of the sequencing pipeline. Because some donors lacked HLA typing at each locus, the association tests relied only on the typed subset. The authors suggested that the approach could potentially be generalized to other disease states and immunological phenotypes. Broadly in line with IMGT annotations, most TCR beta V segments showed up in productive rearrangements about 87% or about 30% of the time in an earlier analysis of about 500 of the donors. A further reported finding was that TCR beta sequences accurately predicted the HLA-A and HLA-B alleles for most subjects in the first cohort. In the study, about 150 TCR beta chains were listed as associated with cytomegalovirus. Compared with the 666-donor mean, donors in an Asian-associated ancestry cluster had fewer N-insertions in productive TCRs, according to a later genetic analysis. In a later analysis, HLA-associated TCR beta chains were found to be more clonally expanded and to have lower generation probabilities than equally common non-associated chains. V-gene and J-gene trimming of TCR beta chains was associated with a missense DCLRE1C variant in a later genetic analysis, and the association was replicated in an independent cohort. Most TCR sequences were observed very rarely across donors, whereas some public TCRs were present in many individuals. According to a later analysis, TCR association rates differed among HLA loci, with DRB1 alleles showing the most associated TCRs and HLA-C alleles showing the fewest. A few of the identified cytomegalovirus-associated TCR beta chains were confirmed in vitro to be specific for cytomegalovirus antigens. Assigning TCR associations to individual alleles was difficult when HLA alleles, especially DR and DQ, strongly co-occurred. Some IMGT-functional V segments, including TRBV6-2 and TRBV6-3, could not be told apart with the 87-base-pair reads, so those segments were excluded. A later analysis associated 16,951 TCR beta sequences with specific HLA alleles at a false discovery rate of 0.05. A later analysis reported that several top co-occurrence clusters appeared linked to parvovirus B19, influenza, CMV and Epstein-Barr virus. Cytomegalovirus status was reported to be diagnosed by the classifier with high specificity and sensitivity in both the original and validation cohorts. Because counts were too low, seventeen rarely observed V segments, including chromosome 9 orphons, were left out of the earlier analysis of some 600 of the donors. Most CMV-associated TCR beta chains appeared to be HLA-restricted in a later analysis, and the HLA associations seemed to be driven largely by CMV exposure.

This clone was recorded only once. The specificity of this receptor is unknown. No base quality information exists; no much larger clone differs at one position. The method was the immunoSEQ multiplex PCR assay. The multiplex PCR relied on a mix of 60 forward primers for TCR Vbeta segments and 13 reverse primers for TCR Jbeta segments. A multiplex PCR assay on genomic DNA amplified the CDR3 region of rearranged TCR beta genes. Amplified TCR beta libraries were sequenced as 87-base-pair reads on the Illumina HiSeq System. Under the source paper's analysis protocol: In a later analysis, about 80 million unique TCR beta chains were counted across the approximately 620 repertoires, and roughly 10 million of these chains were shared by at least two donors. A nearest-neighbor algorithm error-corrected the raw reads and collapsed the reads into unique sequences, merging closely related sequences to remove PCR and sequencing errors. To assign V, D and J gene segments, CDR3 sequences were aligned to IMGT reference sequences. Each retained sequence needed at least a six-nucleotide match to both a V gene segment and a J gene segment. Rearrangements were called productive when the CDR3 lacked stop codons and stayed in frame with V and J; all others were non-productive. Following IMGT convention, CDR3 was defined as the stretch from the second conserved V-encoded cysteine to the conserved J-encoded phenylalanine. The earlier analysis of 450 to 750 of the donors excluded any sequence lacking an unambiguous match to a single V gene segment. In an earlier analysis of approximately 550 of the donors, V segments were called functional above 56.7% productive rearrangements and were called segregating when the between-donor standard deviation exceeded 5%. A statistical classification framework was built for diagnosing cytomegalovirus status from the catalog of TCR beta chain sequences. In a later analysis, TCR nucleotide sequences were compared against IMGT/GENE-DB human TR gene sequences so that V and J genes could be assigned. Using the TCRdist pipeline, a later analysis assigned CDR3 sequences along with most-parsimonious VDJ recombination scenarios. In a later analysis, every TCR beta chain was defined by the combination of its CDR3 amino acid sequence and its V-gene family, and reads without a unique V-gene family were dropped. To address suspected cross-contamination and a sequencing artifact, a later analysis removed around 590 highly shared, low-generation-probability nucleotide sequences. In a later analysis, a clonal expansion index was calculated for each public chain from normalized within-repertoire ranks of inferred template counts. Generation probabilities in a later analysis came from a VDJ recombination model fitted to out-of-frame rearrangements, and those results were checked against IGoR. Hypergeometric tests were used in a later analysis to score TCR-TCR, TCR-HLA and TCR-CMV co-occurrence, with a repertoire-size bias correction applied to the TCR pairs. False discovery rates were estimated in a later analysis by permuting HLA or CMV assignments 20 times. In a later analysis, co-occurring TCRs were grouped using DBSCAN, with TCRdist sequence similarity added in when clustering inside HLA-allele-positive subsets. Co-occurrence clustering excluded repertoires with fewer than 30,000 or more than 120,000 public chains, plus five with anomalous nucleotide sharing. As stored in TCRdb, this immuneACCESS dataset retains in-frame rearrangements with V and J assigned. A fraction of the clones does not appear; measured against another copy, unresolved V genes explain less than half of the discrepancy, and the remainder lacks a known reason. V and J calls and clone size come straight from that table; D and trimming were deduced from the DNA. This sample holds about 210,000 clones; 81% were observed only once. The ten largest clones take up roughly 3.2% of the sample.

The cohort consisted of some 730 healthy bone marrow donors. Cohort members were all nominally healthy when sampled, although unrecorded immune exposures were likely present. The donor was CMV seropositive and was included in the group of 250 to 350 seropositive cohort members. A peripheral blood sample was provided by each donor, and peripheral blood mononuclear cells were used for TCR beta sequencing. The Qiagen DNeasy Blood Extraction Kit was used to extract genomic DNA from the blood cell samples. Reading the germline V gene gives CDR1 MNHNS and CDR2 SASEGT. Reading from cysteine to phenylalanine, the CDR3 counts 16 amino acids. Only the CDR3 DNA stays, 48 bases, in frame from base 1. V is clipped by 2 bases and J by 7 bases, and the sequence between their germline boundaries is 20 bases long.

Sequencing was done on a sample of PBMCs. The TCR was taken from a man aged 35-49 years in good health and CMV-seropositive. This chain joins TRBV6-1 to TRBJ2-5, and the D gene may be TRBD2, 6 bases matching. The sequence in DNA is TGTGCCAGCAGTGAAACCCCTGCGGGGACCCCAGGGACCCAGTACTTC. This encodes CASSETPAGTPGTQYF.